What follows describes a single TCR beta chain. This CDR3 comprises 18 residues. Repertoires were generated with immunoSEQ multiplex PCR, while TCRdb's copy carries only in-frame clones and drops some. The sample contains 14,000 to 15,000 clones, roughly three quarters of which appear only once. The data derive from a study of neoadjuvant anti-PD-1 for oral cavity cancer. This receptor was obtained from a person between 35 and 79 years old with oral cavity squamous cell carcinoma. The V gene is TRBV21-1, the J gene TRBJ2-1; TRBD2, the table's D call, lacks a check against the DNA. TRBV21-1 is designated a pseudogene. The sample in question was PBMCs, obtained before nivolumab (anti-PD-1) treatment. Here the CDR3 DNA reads TGTGCCAGCAGCAAACGGTCTGCGAGCGGTTACTCCTACAATGAGCAGTTCTTC. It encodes CASSKRSASGYSYNEQFF.